The clone carrying this TCR beta chain was recorded once. This sample is part of a study of blood T cell repertoires in COVID-19. Overall study context: Collection of acute and convalescent COVID-19 samples took place in the United States, Italy and Spain. Sample material is recorded as cDNA or gDNA derived from T cells, B-cell-depleted T cells, or PBMCs.

Germline trimming cut 4 bases from V and 3 bases from J; bases unmatched to any gene: 6. CDR1 is SNHLY, CDR2 FYNNEI, per germline. This CDR3 spans 14 amino acids. The method was immunoSEQ multiplex PCR; TCRdb's version includes in-frame clones alone and lacks a portion of them. The sample has approximately 240,000 clones; roughly 87% are singletons. Which cohort a participant joined came from the clinical history participants gave. The receptor was isolated from a woman in her twenties or thirties with acute COVID-19. The chain combines TRBV2 with TRBJ2-7, with 7 bases lining up with TRBD1. Sequences were obtained from PBMCs or T cells enriched from blood (not recorded which). CDR3 coding DNA: TGTGCCAGCAGTGTACAGGGGACCGACTACGAGCAGTACTTC. This codes for CASSVQGTDYEQYF.